Each of the 26 T cell receptor beta chains below was sequenced from the same sample in a study of T-cell reconstitution after alpha-beta-depleted transplantation in children. Unique molecular identifiers were incorporated during preparation of the TCRbeta library. MiXCR, run by TCRdb on the PCR reads, gives a single entry per CDR3 protein. The table includes hundreds of thousands of distinct CDR3 sequences, roughly 17% detected once. The source material was PBMCs from the stem cell graft donor, sampled from the stem cell graft. The source is a human donor who donated a stem cell graft to a child with acute myeloid leukemia.

This clonotype was counted a few times. The J gene is TRBJ2-1, the V gene TRBV5-1; TRBD2 matches at 9 bases. This CDR3 has 16 residues. CDR1 is SGHRS and CDR2 is YFSETQ in the germline V gene. V was pared by 0 bases and J by 5 bases, with 6 bases of the junction left unmatched. CDR3 nucleotide sequence: TGCGCCAGCAGCTTGGGAAGCGGGGGGATCAACAATGAGCAGTTCTTC. This encodes CASSLGSGGINNEQFF.

In its sample, this clonotype was seen many times. The chain has TRBV20-1 and TRBJ2-1, with 10 bases lining up with TRBD2. V was clipped by 6 bases and J by 7 bases; unmatched bases: 6. This CDR3 contains 13 residues. Germline assignment: CDR1 DFQATT and CDR2 SNEGSKA (reference sequence). CDR3 loop: CSAHSGGGNEQFF. Written as DNA, the CDR3 is TGCAGTGCCCACAGCGGGGGGGGAAATGAGCAGTTCTTC.

The table lists this clonotype with a few counts. The chain combines TRBV7-9 with TRBJ1-4; TRBD1 agrees at 10 bases. The V gene's germline CDR1 is SEHNR and CDR2 FQNEAQ (reference sequence). The CDR3 has 15 amino acids. The trim removed 4 bases at V and 5 bases at J, leaving 4 bases unmatched. The CDR3 here is CASSSRTGGNEKLFF. CDR3 in DNA: TGTGCCAGCAGCTCAAGGACAGGGGGGAATGAAAAACTGTTTTTT.

This clonotype was counted only a few times. The chain couples TRBV7-9 to TRBJ2-4; tentative D call: TRBD1 (6 bases). The CDR3 loop spans 13 amino acids. Germline values: CDR1 SEHNR, CDR2 FQNEAQ (reference sequence). Trimming removed 7 bases from V and 8 bases from J, with 15 bases in between. The chain's CDR3 is CASNYRVGDIQYF. The CDR3 DNA sequence: TGTGCCAGCAACTACAGGGTCGGGGACATTCAGTACTTC.

The rearrangement uses TRBV12-2 and TRBJ2-7; the DNA was not used to check the table's D call, TRBD1. TRBV12-2 corresponds to a pseudogene. CDR3 length: 13 residues. The CDR3, as DNA: TGTGCAAGTCGCGGATGGACAGCCTACGAGCAGTACGTC. The encoded protein is CASRGWTAYEQYV.

This clonotype was recorded at least ten times. The V and J genes are TRBV20-1 and TRBJ1-4; no clear D gene. The germline CDR1 and CDR2 sequences are DFQATT and SNEGSKA (reference sequence). Trimming took off 0 bases at V and 4 bases at J, with 12 bases between the two ends. CDR3 length equals 15 residues. In DNA form, the CDR3 reads TGCAGTGCTAGAGATCCCCGGGCCAGTAATGAAAAACTGTTTTTT. Protein sequence: CSARDPRASNEKLFF.

This clonotype has more than one count but fewer than ten. The chain uses TRBV4-3 and TRBJ2-3; 8 bases align to TRBD1. Germline CDR1 and CDR2: LGHNA and YSLEER. The V segment lost 1 base and the J segment 2 bases; nucleotides outside the gene matches: 2. The CDR3 is 15 amino acids. The CDR3 sequence: CASSQGTGYTDTQYF. In DNA form, the CDR3 reads TGCGCCAGCAGCCAAGGGACAGGGTACACAGATACGCAGTATTTT.

This clonotype was counted many times. The rearrangement joins TRBV7-2 to TRBJ2-6; a possible D gene is TRBD2 (5 bases). This CDR3 region has 17 residues. Between the trimmed V and J ends, which lost 2 bases and 1 base, there was a span of 12 bases. Germline CDR1 reads SGHTA; CDR2 reads FQGNSA. The CDR3 nucleotides are TGTGCCAGCAGCTTAAGCGGCCAGACGTCTGGGGCCAACGTCCTGACTTTC. This encodes CASSLSGQTSGANVLTF.

This clonotype was counted many times. The chain links TRBV4-3 to TRBJ1-2; possibly TRBD1 for D (5 bases). Trimming removed 3 bases at V and 5 bases at J, with 19 bases between. The CDR3 is 16 residues long. Germline V gene data show CDR1 as LGHNA and CDR2 as YSLEER. The CDR3 is CASSHEGRGVDYGYTF. CDR3 coding DNA: TGCGCCAGCAGCCACGAAGGGAGAGGGGTGGATTATGGCTACACCTTC.

As to this clonotype: A much larger clone is a single base away; this may be a read error. The gene calls are TRBV20-1 and TRBJ1-5; 7 positions match TRBD1. Looked up from germline, CDR1 is DFQATT and CDR2 is SNEGSKA (reference sequence). This CDR3 spans 17 amino acids. CDR3 region: CGAKKAGGDNSNQPQHF. CDR3 nucleotide sequence: TGCGGTGCTAAAAAAGCAGGGGGAGACAATAGCAATCAGCCCCAGCATTTT.

The genes are TRBV6-2 or TRBV6-3 and TRBJ2-1; D not resolved. Trimming pared 5 bases from V and 5 bases from J, leaving 16 bases between. The CDR3 is made up of 15 amino acids. From germline, CDR1 is MNHEY and CDR2 SVGEGT. Written as DNA, the CDR3 is TGTGCCAGCAGTAAACTGGAAAACTTTAACAATGAGCAGTTCTTC. Translation: CASSKLENFNNEQFF.

This sequence joins TRBV20-1 and TRBJ2-7, with D unclear. Germline loops: CDR1 DFQATT, CDR2 SNEGSKA (reference sequence). V lost 4 bases to trimming and J lost 2 bases, with 12 bases between them. The CDR3 has 13 amino acids. The CDR3 protein is CSAISGPPYEQYF. DNA of the CDR3: TGCAGTGCTATAAGTGGCCCCCCCTACGAGCAGTACTTC.

CDR3 loop: CASSLSGVEEQYF. CDR3 in DNA: TGTGCCAGCAGTTTATCAGGGGTCGAGGAGCAGTACTTC. The rearrangement uses TRBV27 and TRBJ2-7; the D gene is possibly TRBD1 (5 bases). This CDR3 contains 13 residues. Germline V gene data show CDR1 as MNHEY and CDR2 as SMNVEV (reference sequence). Between the trimmed V and J ends, which lost 0 bases and 7 bases, there was a span of 10 bases.

Ten or more counts support this clonotype. The J gene is TRBJ2-6, the V gene TRBV4-3; tentative D call: TRBD1 (6 bases). This CDR3 comprises 16 residues. V lost 2 bases and J lost 1, with 9 bases in between. Germline V gene sequence: CDR1 LGHNA, CDR2 YSLEER. The CDR3 here is CASSQRTGSGANVLTF. CDR3 in DNA: TGCGCCAGCAGCCAAAGAACAGGGTCTGGGGCCAACGTCCTGACTTTC.

This clonotype was picked up many times. V usage is TRBV10-3 and J usage is TRBJ1-2; 7 positions match TRBD1. Germline CDR1 and CDR2: ENHRY and SYGVKD. The V and J ends lost 0 bases and 6 bases, in that order; junction bases with no gene match: 4. CDR3 length: 14 amino acids. Here the CDR3 reads CAISESWDSDGYTF. The DNA for the CDR3 is TGTGCCATCAGTGAGTCGTGGGACAGTGATGGCTACACCTTC.

The chain is built from TRBV21-1 and TRBJ2-7; the table's D call TRBD2 went unverified against the DNA. TRBV21-1 is marked as a pseudogene. This CDR3 is 16 amino acids long. CDR3 in DNA: TGTGCCAGCAGCAACGGGGGTGGGGAGGTCTCCTACGAGCAGTACTTC. Translation: CASSNGGGEVSYEQYF.

There are many counts of this clonotype. The chain has TRBV30 and TRBJ1-1; D uncertain. CDR3 size: 13 residues. The V gene lost 4 bases and the J gene lost 1 base, with 10 bases spanning the gap. Germline CDR1 GTSNPN, CDR2 SVGIG (reference sequence). The CDR3 region is CAWIWAGNTEAFF. As DNA, the CDR3 is TGTGCCTGGATATGGGCAGGGAACACTGAAGCTTTCTTT.

In this sample, this clonotype turned up a few times. The chain recombines TRBV4-1 with TRBJ2-6; no definite D call. Germline assignment: CDR1 MGHRA and CDR2 YSYEKL. V lost 0 bases and J 4 bases, leaving 7 bases between the germline ends. This CDR3 is 15 amino acids long. CDR3 DNA sequence: TGCGCCAGCAGCCAAGAGGAGTCGGGGGCCAACGTCCTGACTTTC. This encodes CASSQEESGANVLTF.

This clonotype was recorded many times. The J gene is TRBJ2-5, the V gene TRBV20-1; TRBD1 matches at 7 bases. In germline, CDR1 is DFQATT, CDR2 SNEGSKA (reference sequence). There are 16 residues in the CDR3. The CDR3 coding sequence is TGCAGCGGCACTGACAGGGCCCGCGAGGCCCAAGAGACCCAGTACTTC. It yields the protein CSGTDRAREAQETQYF.

The chain links TRBV15 to TRBJ2-1; TRBD1 agrees at 11 bases. CDR1 and CDR2 from the germline V gene are LNHNV and YYDKDF (reference sequence). There are 16 residues in the CDR3. V shed 5 bases and J 9 bases; nucleotides not matched to a gene: 12. The CDR3 protein is CATSSQPGTGGFEQFF. The CDR3 DNA reads TGTGCCACCAGCTCACAACCCGGGACAGGGGGTTTTGAGCAGTTCTTC.

This clonotype was detected many times. The chain is built from TRBV20-1 and TRBJ2-2; maybe TRBD2 (5 bases). The CDR3 has 16 residues. Germline CDR1 reads DFQATT; CDR2 reads SNEGSKA (reference sequence). The V end was cut by 2 bases, the J end by 1 base, with 14 bases between. CDR3 DNA sequence: TGCAGTGCTAGATCCGGAGGTCAGGTGAACACCGGGGAGCTGTTTTTT. This translates into CSARSGGQVNTGELFF.

The rearrangement joins TRBV27 to TRBJ2-7; possibly TRBD1 for D (6 bases). Between the trimmed V and J ends, which lost 5 bases and 3 bases, there was a span of 11 bases. This CDR3 is built from 13 residues. CDR1 and CDR2 (germline): MNHEY, SMNVEV (reference sequence). CDR3 in amino acids: CASSPGALYEQYF. DNA of the CDR3: TGTGCCAGCAGTCCAGGGGCCCTCTACGAGCAGTACTTC.

This clonotype was detected ten times or more. The V gene is TRBV7-2, the J gene TRBJ1-4; no reliable D call. Trimming pared 6 bases from V and 0 bases from J, leaving 8 bases between. Germline CDR1 SGHTA, CDR2 FQGNSA. This CDR3 has 14 residues. The chain's CDR3 is CASRNVATNEKLFF. In nucleotides, the CDR3 is TGTGCCAGCAGGAACGTTGCAACTAATGAAAAACTGTTTTTT.

The chain is built from TRBV7-3 and TRBJ2-7; 11 bases are a match to TRBD2. The CDR3 has 15 amino acids. J was trimmed by 5 bases and V by 0 bases; bases with no gene match: 3. CDR1 is SGHTA and CDR2 is FQGTGA in the germline V gene. DNA of the CDR3: TGTGCCAGCAGCTTAACTAGCGGGGGGGCCAACGAGCAGTACTTC. Protein product: CASSLTSGGANEQYF. Variable domain in full (rest from reference TRBV7-3 and TRBJ2-7): GAGVSQTPSNKVTEKGKYVELRCDPISGHTALYWYRQSLGQGPEFLIYFQGTGAADDSGLPNDRFFAVRPEGSVSTLKIQRTERGDSAVYLCASSLTSGGANEQYFGPGTRLTVT.

Concerning this clonotype itself: Germline and junction disagree at one end, which may indicate a read error. The chain couples TRBV5-1 to TRBJ2-6; a weak D match, TRBD1 (5 bases). The germline V gene has CDR1 SGHRS and CDR2 YFSETQ. The CDR3 is made up of 17 amino acids. The CDR3 reads CASRSDGLSSGANVRTF. The CDR3 DNA follows: TGCGCCAGCAGATCCGACGGCCTTAGCTCTGGGGCCAACGTCCGGACTTTC.

J is TRBJ2-3 and V is TRBV6-5, with TRBD2 matching over 7 bases. The CDR3 runs 16 residues. V shed 2 bases, J shed 3 bases, and the junction held 8 bases outside the gene matches. The germline gives CDR1 MNHEY, CDR2 SVGAGI. CDR3 coding DNA: TGTGCCAGCAGTTACGACGCGGGGGATGAAACAGATACGCAGTATTTT. Translating it yields CASSYDAGDETDTQYF.